This TCR beta chain was sequenced in a study of T-cell memory formation after mild COVID-19. This clonotype was picked up a small number of times. Each CDR3 protein is one row after TCRdb ran MiXCR on the 5' RACE reads. The sample holds fewer than 600,000 distinct CDR3 sequences, about a fifth seen once. The CDR3 is 18 residues long. With 5 bases clipped from V and 0 bases from J, the junction kept 13 bases outside the gene matches. Input material: PBMCs or a T cell subset sorted from them (not recorded which). The gene calls are TRBV12-3 or TRBV12-4 and TRBJ2-4, with 7 bases that match TRBD2. The TCR originated in an adult woman who had mild COVID-19 (a few samples of this study predate the infection). Cell type and time point are not known. DNA of the CDR3: TGTGCCAGCAGTCGACTGGGGGGGAGGACCTTAGCCAAAAACATTCAGTACTTC. Encoded protein: CASSRLGGRTLAKNIQYF.